Listed below are T cell receptor beta chains from one sample, sequenced in a study of blood T cell repertoires in COVID-19. Some clones are missing from TCRdb's copy, which holds only in-frame ones; the method was immunoSEQ multiplex PCR. In the table there are around 500,000 clones, 75% to 90% of which are singletons. Sequenced material: peripheral blood. The receptors stem from a human donor in a cohort sampled during active COVID-19. Both conserved end residues are part of each CDR3. The order of the fields is clone size, CDR3 length, J gene, V gene, D gene, CDR3 DNA, CDR3 protein. The D gene is left open where the match is weak. The size field is filled for only some rows; it gives once, few, many or a size class.

clone size: NA
CDR3 length: 13
J gene: TRBJ1-2
V gene: TRBV30
D gene: TRBD1
CDR3 DNA: TGTGCCTGGTCTCCCGACAGGGGGTATGGCTACACCTTC
CDR3 protein: CAWSPDRGYGYTF

clone size: NA
CDR3 length: 14
J gene: TRBJ2-2
V gene: TRBV19
D gene: TRBD1
CDR3 DNA: TGTGCCAGTAGCCCGGACAGGGGGCCCGGGGAGCTGTTTTTT
CDR3 protein: CASSPDRGPGELFF

clone size: NA
CDR3 length: 15
J gene: TRBJ2-3
V gene: TRBV5-1
D gene: NA
CDR3 DNA: TGCGCCAGCAGCTTGGCTTGGCGGAGCACAGATACGCAGTATTTT
CDR3 protein: CASSLAWRSTDTQYF

clone size: once
CDR3 length: 15
J gene: TRBJ1-4
V gene: TRBV6-5
D gene: NA
CDR3 DNA: TGTGCCAGCACCCAATGGGGCAGCTTCGCCGAAAAACTGTTTTTT
CDR3 protein: CASTQWGSFAEKLFF

clone size: NA
CDR3 length: 16
J gene: TRBJ2-2
V gene: TRBV29-1
D gene: TRBD1
CDR3 DNA: TGCAGCGTTGGCCTACCGGGACAGATGCTCACCGGGGAGCTGTTTTTT
CDR3 protein: CSVGLPGQMLTGELFF

clone size: once
CDR3 length: 18
J gene: TRBJ1-4
V gene: TRBV9
D gene: NA
CDR3 DNA: TGTGCCAGCAGCGTAGGGAATGCCCTCCAGGGAAGGAGTGAAAAACTGTTTTTT
CDR3 protein: CASSVGNALQGRSEKLFF

clone size: many
CDR3 length: 12
J gene: TRBJ1-2
V gene: TRBV30
D gene: NA
CDR3 DNA: TGTGCCTGGAGTGGGGCAGTCTATGGCTACACCTTC
CDR3 protein: CAWSGAVYGYTF

clone size: NA
CDR3 length: 14
J gene: TRBJ2-5
V gene: TRBV28
D gene: NA
CDR3 DNA: TGTGCCAGCAGTTTAAGAGGGGGATGGGAGACCCAGTACTTC
CDR3 protein: CASSLRGGWETQYF

clone size: NA
CDR3 length: 15
J gene: TRBJ2-1
V gene: TRBV19
D gene: TRBD1
CDR3 DNA: TGTGCCAGTAGGAGGACAGGGAGTTCCTACAATGAGCAGTTCTTC
CDR3 protein: CASRRTGSSYNEQFF

clone size: NA
CDR3 length: 14
J gene: TRBJ1-1
V gene: TRBV6-6
D gene: NA
CDR3 DNA: TGTGCCAGCAGTTACGAGGGATCGGACACTGAAGCTTTCTTT
CDR3 protein: CASSYEGSDTEAFF

clone size: NA
CDR3 length: 16
J gene: TRBJ2-2
V gene: TRBV9
D gene: TRBD1
CDR3 DNA: TGTGCCAGCAGTGGACCGGGACAGGGCTACACCGGGGAGCTGTTTTTT
CDR3 protein: CASSGPGQGYTGELFF

clone size: NA
CDR3 length: 14
J gene: TRBJ2-2
V gene: TRBV6-5
D gene: TRBD1
CDR3 DNA: TGTGCCAGCCGACAGGGCCAGAACACCGGGGAGCTGTTTTTT
CDR3 protein: CASRQGQNTGELFF

clone size: once
CDR3 length: 16
J gene: TRBJ1-1
V gene: TRBV5-8
D gene: NA
CDR3 DNA: TGTGCCAGCAGCACTACCCGGGACTACCGAGTGACTGAAGCTTTCTTT
CDR3 protein: CASSTTRDYRVTEAFF

clone size: NA
CDR3 length: 13
J gene: TRBJ2-1
V gene: TRBV11-3
D gene: NA
CDR3 DNA: TGTGCCAGCAGCTTAGACAATTGGCCCCCCCTGTTCTTC
CDR3 protein: CASSLDNWPPLFF

clone size: NA
CDR3 length: 15
J gene: TRBJ2-3
V gene: TRBV7-2
D gene: TRBD2
CDR3 DNA: TGTGCCAGCAGCTTAGTAAGCGGGAGGGCAGATACGCAGTATTTT
CDR3 protein: CASSLVSGRADTQYF

clone size: NA
CDR3 length: 16
J gene: TRBJ2-1
V gene: TRBV11-3
D gene: NA
CDR3 DNA: TGTGCCAGCAGCCTTGGGGGGGGCGGAGTGCACAATGAGCAGTTCTTC
CDR3 protein: CASSLGGGGVHNEQFF

clone size: NA
CDR3 length: 16
J gene: TRBJ2-5
V gene: TRBV7-9
D gene: TRBD2
CDR3 DNA: TGTGCCAGCAGACCCGGACTAGCGGGACGACAAGAGACCCAGTACTTC
CDR3 protein: CASRPGLAGRQETQYF

clone size: NA
CDR3 length: 15
J gene: TRBJ1-5
V gene: TRBV7-9
D gene: TRBD1
CDR3 DNA: TGTGCCAGCGCCGTGGCAGGGGGAAGCAATCAGCCCCAGCATTTT
CDR3 protein: CASAVAGGSNQPQHF

clone size: once
CDR3 length: 12
J gene: TRBJ2-7
V gene: TRBV10-3
D gene: TRBD1
CDR3 DNA: TGTGCCATCAGCCAGGGGGAATACGAGCAGTACTTC
CDR3 protein: CAISQGEYEQYF

clone size: NA
CDR3 length: 15
J gene: TRBJ2-7
V gene: TRBV7-3
D gene: TRBD2
CDR3 DNA: TGTGCCAGCAGCCGACAGTCTAGCGGGAGTTACGAGCAGTACTTC
CDR3 protein: CASSRQSSGSYEQYF

clone size: NA
CDR3 length: 13
J gene: TRBJ1-1
V gene: TRBV5-8
D gene: NA
CDR3 DNA: TGTGCCAGCAGCTTATCAGGGGTGACTGAAGCTTTCTTT
CDR3 protein: CASSLSGVTEAFF

clone size: few
CDR3 length: 13
J gene: TRBJ1-1
V gene: TRBV5-1
D gene: NA
CDR3 DNA: TGCGCCAGCAGTAGACAGGTGAACACTGAAGCTTTCTTT
CDR3 protein: CASSRQVNTEAFF

clone size: NA
CDR3 length: 13
J gene: TRBJ2-1
V gene: TRBV19
D gene: NA
CDR3 DNA: TGTGCCAGTAGTCACCTAAGTTCGCATGAGCAGTTCTTC
CDR3 protein: CASSHLSSHEQFF

clone size: NA
CDR3 length: 15
J gene: TRBJ1-5
V gene: TRBV9
D gene: NA
CDR3 DNA: TGTGCCAGCAGCTTTGACTCCTCGGGCAATCAGCCCCAGCATTTT
CDR3 protein: CASSFDSSGNQPQHF

clone size: NA
CDR3 length: 15
J gene: TRBJ2-7
V gene: TRBV6-2/TRBV6-3
D gene: TRBD2
CDR3 DNA: TGTGCCAGCAGTTACAAAACTAGCGGTGCCTACGAGCAGTACTTC
CDR3 protein: CASSYKTSGAYEQYF

clone size: NA
CDR3 length: 14
J gene: TRBJ1-4
V gene: TRBV18
D gene: NA
CDR3 DNA: TGTGCCAGCTCACGGAATACAGGGTACGAAAAACTGTTTTTT
CDR3 protein: CASSRNTGYEKLFF

clone size: NA
CDR3 length: 15
J gene: TRBJ2-7
V gene: TRBV5-1
D gene: TRBD1
CDR3 DNA: TGCGCCAGCAGCTTGGTTGGGACAGTGCGGGACGAGCAGTACTTC
CDR3 protein: CASSLVGTVRDEQYF

clone size: NA
CDR3 length: 12
J gene: TRBJ2-7
V gene: TRBV7-9
D gene: NA
CDR3 DNA: TGTGCCAGCAGCTTAGGGCCGAACGAGCAGTACTTC
CDR3 protein: CASSLGPNEQYF

clone size: NA
CDR3 length: 17
J gene: TRBJ2-1
V gene: TRBV7-8
D gene: TRBD2
CDR3 DNA: TGTGCCAGCAGCTTTCTCTCCCCAACTAGCGTCTACAATGAGCAGTTCTTC
CDR3 protein: CASSFLSPTSVYNEQFF

clone size: once
CDR3 length: 14
J gene: TRBJ2-7
V gene: TRBV6-6
D gene: TRBD2
CDR3 DNA: TGTGCCAGCAGGGGGACTAGCGGTAGCTACGAGCAGTACTTC
CDR3 protein: CASRGTSGSYEQYF

clone size: NA
CDR3 length: 13
J gene: TRBJ1-1
V gene: TRBV7-2
D gene: NA
CDR3 DNA: TGTGCCAGCAGCCTGGGCAGGAACACTGAAGCTTTCTTT
CDR3 protein: CASSLGRNTEAFF

clone size: NA
CDR3 length: 15
J gene: TRBJ2-3
V gene: TRBV3-1/TRBV3-2
D gene: TRBD2
CDR3 DNA: TGTGCCAGCAGCATGGCGGGAGCAGGCACAGATACGCAGTATTTT
CDR3 protein: CASSMAGAGTDTQYF

clone size: NA
CDR3 length: 13
J gene: TRBJ1-5
V gene: TRBV30
D gene: TRBD1
CDR3 DNA: TGTGCCTGGAGTACAGGGGACAATCAGCCCCAGCATTTT
CDR3 protein: CAWSTGDNQPQHF

clone size: NA
CDR3 length: 20
J gene: TRBJ2-4
V gene: TRBV4-1
D gene: TRBD2
CDR3 DNA: TGCGCCAGCAGCCAGGCCCGACTAGCGGGAGCTGATTTCGGCAAAAACATTCAGTACTTC
CDR3 protein: CASSQARLAGADFGKNIQYF

clone size: NA
CDR3 length: 12
J gene: TRBJ1-1
V gene: TRBV29-1
D gene: NA
CDR3 DNA: TGCAGCGTTGAAGGCGGGGCCACTGAAGCTTTCTTT
CDR3 protein: CSVEGGATEAFF

clone size: NA
CDR3 length: 16
J gene: TRBJ2-7
V gene: TRBV7-9
D gene: NA
CDR3 DNA: TGTGCCAGCAGCCTTATTGACACAGGGCCTAACTACGAGCAGTACTTC
CDR3 protein: CASSLIDTGPNYEQYF

clone size: NA
CDR3 length: 12
J gene: TRBJ2-5
V gene: TRBV3-1/TRBV3-2
D gene: NA
CDR3 DNA: TGTGCCAGCAACGTCCCCGGAGAGACCCAGTACTTC
CDR3 protein: CASNVPGETQYF

clone size: NA
CDR3 length: 15
J gene: TRBJ2-1
V gene: TRBV3-1/TRBV3-2
D gene: NA
CDR3 DNA: TGTGCCAGCAGCCACCTGACGGGAGAAGTGAATGAGCAGTTCTTC
CDR3 protein: CASSHLTGEVNEQFF

clone size: once
CDR3 length: 14
J gene: TRBJ1-1
V gene: TRBV6-2/TRBV6-3
D gene: TRBD1
CDR3 DNA: TGTGCCAGCAGTGCCCAGACAGGGCGGACTGAAGCTTTCTTT
CDR3 protein: CASSAQTGRTEAFF

clone size: few
CDR3 length: 14
J gene: TRBJ1-1
V gene: TRBV7-3
D gene: NA
CDR3 DNA: TGTGCCAGCCACCCGAGCAGGATGTACACTGAAGCTTTCTTT
CDR3 protein: CASHPSRMYTEAFF

clone size: NA
CDR3 length: 16
J gene: TRBJ1-1
V gene: TRBV7-6
D gene: NA
CDR3 DNA: TGTGCCAGCAGCTTACCAGGTAAGGGGGAGAACACTCGGGCTTTCTTT
CDR3 protein: CASSLPGKGENTRAFF

clone size: few
CDR3 length: 17
J gene: TRBJ2-3
V gene: TRBV11-2
D gene: TRBD2
CDR3 DNA: TGTGCCAGCAGCTTCGGAGCGACTAGCGGAGGCACAGATACGCAGTATTTT
CDR3 protein: CASSFGATSGGTDTQYF

clone size: NA
CDR3 length: 15
J gene: TRBJ2-5
V gene: TRBV5-1
D gene: TRBD1
CDR3 DNA: TGCGCCAGCAAGGTTACAGGGGCTTCCCAAGAGACCCAGTACTTC
CDR3 protein: CASKVTGASQETQYF

clone size: NA
CDR3 length: 13
J gene: TRBJ1-1
V gene: TRBV29-1
D gene: NA
CDR3 DNA: TGCAGCGCTTCGACGGTCGTGACGGGTGAAGCTTTCTTT
CDR3 protein: CSASTVVTGEAFF

clone size: NA
CDR3 length: 15
J gene: TRBJ1-1
V gene: TRBV6-6
D gene: NA
CDR3 DNA: TGTGCCAGCAGCCGTATGACAGGAATGAACACTGAAGCTTTCTTT
CDR3 protein: CASSRMTGMNTEAFF

clone size: NA
CDR3 length: 14
J gene: TRBJ1-4
V gene: TRBV7-3
D gene: NA
CDR3 DNA: TGTGCCAGCAGCTTGGGAGGAAAGAATGAAAAACTGTTTTTT
CDR3 protein: CASSLGGKNEKLFF

clone size: NA
CDR3 length: 17
J gene: TRBJ1-5
V gene: TRBV5-8
D gene: TRBD1
CDR3 DNA: TGTGCCAGCAGTTTTACTCTGGGGGGGACAGGAAATCAGCCCCAGCATTTT
CDR3 protein: CASSFTLGGTGNQPQHF

clone size: NA
CDR3 length: 15
J gene: TRBJ2-3
V gene: TRBV2
D gene: TRBD2
CDR3 DNA: TGTGCCAGCAGTGCGCTAGCGGGAGTCCCAGATACGCAGTATTTT
CDR3 protein: CASSALAGVPDTQYF

clone size: NA
CDR3 length: 16
J gene: TRBJ2-7
V gene: TRBV28
D gene: TRBD2
CDR3 DNA: TGTGCCAGCAGTGAGCCGGGGCGGGAGACCCGGTACGAGCAGTACTTC
CDR3 protein: CASSEPGRETRYEQYF

clone size: NA
CDR3 length: 15
J gene: TRBJ1-5
V gene: TRBV4-1
D gene: TRBD1
CDR3 DNA: TGCGCCAGCAGCCAAGTAACAGGGGGCTCTCAGCCCCAGCATTTT
CDR3 protein: CASSQVTGGSQPQHF

clone size: NA
CDR3 length: 16
J gene: TRBJ2-1
V gene: TRBV25-1
D gene: NA
CDR3 DNA: TGTGCCAGCAGTGAATTCTACGACACAGGGATCCATGAGCAGTTCTTC
CDR3 protein: CASSEFYDTGIHEQFF

clone size: NA
CDR3 length: 14
J gene: TRBJ1-5
V gene: TRBV5-8
D gene: TRBD1
CDR3 DNA: TGTGCCAGCAGCAACCTAGGGGACAGCTTTAACTCCCATTTT
CDR3 protein: CASSNLGDSFNSHF

clone size: NA
CDR3 length: 16
J gene: TRBJ1-1
V gene: TRBV30
D gene: TRBD1
CDR3 DNA: TGTGCCTGGAGCGCCCTACAGGGGGCATTCGGCACTGAAGCTTTCTTT
CDR3 protein: CAWSALQGAFGTEAFF

clone size: NA
CDR3 length: 13
J gene: TRBJ1-2
V gene: TRBV29-1
D gene: NA
CDR3 DNA: TGCAGCGTTGGCAGGGAAGTCTCGATTGGCTACACCTTC
CDR3 protein: CSVGREVSIGYTF

clone size: NA
CDR3 length: 13
J gene: TRBJ2-7
V gene: TRBV15
D gene: NA
CDR3 DNA: TGTGCCACCAGCAGGACGGAGTACTACGAGCAGTACTTC
CDR3 protein: CATSRTEYYEQYF

clone size: NA
CDR3 length: 18
J gene: TRBJ2-3
V gene: TRBV27
D gene: NA
CDR3 DNA: TGTGCCAGCAGTTTATCTCGCGGGACGGCTTCTAGCACAGATACGCAGTATTTT
CDR3 protein: CASSLSRGTASSTDTQYF